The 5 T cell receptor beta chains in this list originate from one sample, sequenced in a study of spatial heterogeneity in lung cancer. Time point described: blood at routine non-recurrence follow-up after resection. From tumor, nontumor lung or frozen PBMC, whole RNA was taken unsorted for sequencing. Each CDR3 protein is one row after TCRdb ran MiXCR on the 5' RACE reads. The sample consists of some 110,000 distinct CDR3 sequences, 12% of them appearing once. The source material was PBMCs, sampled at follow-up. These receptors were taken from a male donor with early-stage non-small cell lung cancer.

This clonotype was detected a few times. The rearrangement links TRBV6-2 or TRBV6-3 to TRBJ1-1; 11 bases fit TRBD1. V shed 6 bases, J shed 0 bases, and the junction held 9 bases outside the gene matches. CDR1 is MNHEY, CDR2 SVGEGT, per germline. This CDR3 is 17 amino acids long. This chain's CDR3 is CASRKGQGARMNTEAFF. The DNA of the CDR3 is TGTGCCAGCAGGAAAGGACAGGGGGCGAGGATGAACACTGAAGCTTTCTTT.

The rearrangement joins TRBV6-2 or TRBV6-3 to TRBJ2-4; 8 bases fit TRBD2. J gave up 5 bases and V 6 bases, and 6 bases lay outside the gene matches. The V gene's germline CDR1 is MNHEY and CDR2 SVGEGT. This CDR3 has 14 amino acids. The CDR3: CASSRGGLENIQYF. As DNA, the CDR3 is TGTGCCAGCAGCCGCGGGGGGCTCGAAAACATTCAGTACTTC.

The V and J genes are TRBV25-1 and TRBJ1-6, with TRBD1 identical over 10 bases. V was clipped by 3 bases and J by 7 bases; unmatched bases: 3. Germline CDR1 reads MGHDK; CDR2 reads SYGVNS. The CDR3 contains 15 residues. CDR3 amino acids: CASSEGGQGNSPLHF. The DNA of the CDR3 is TGTGCCAGCAGTGAGGGGGGACAGGGGAATTCACCCCTCCACTTT.

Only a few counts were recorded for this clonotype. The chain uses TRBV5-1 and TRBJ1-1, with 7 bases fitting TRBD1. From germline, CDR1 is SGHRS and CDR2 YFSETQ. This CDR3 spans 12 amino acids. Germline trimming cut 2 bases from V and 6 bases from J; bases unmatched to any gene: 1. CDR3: CASSFGQAEAFF. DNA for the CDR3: TGCGCCAGCAGCTTTGGACAGGCTGAAGCTTTCTTT.

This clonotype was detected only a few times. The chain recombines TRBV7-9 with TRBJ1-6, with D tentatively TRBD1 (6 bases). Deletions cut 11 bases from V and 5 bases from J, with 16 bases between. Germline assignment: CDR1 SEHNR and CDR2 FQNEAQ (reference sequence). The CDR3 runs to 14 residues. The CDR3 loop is CALQGGLDNSPLHF. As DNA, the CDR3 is TGTGCCCTTCAAGGGGGGCTGGATAATTCACCCCTCCACTTT.